This passage covers 19 T cell receptor beta chains from one sample sequenced in a study of blood T cells in healthy people across ages. The authors ran a second PCR of 7 to 11 cycles using a sample-barcoded 5' primer and a J-beta primer mix. Using its own MiXCR run on the 5' RACE reads, TCRdb lists one record per CDR3 protein. The sample shows 700,000 to 850,000 distinct CDR3 sequences, about 55% of them seen only once. Material: blood. All receptors derive from a man aged 80 or over in good health.

CDR3 residues: CASSHARDIYIQYF. The CDR3 coding sequence is TGTGCCAGCAGTCACGCTCGGGACATATACATTCAGTACTTC. The rearrangement joins TRBV28 to TRBJ2-4, with D perhaps matching TRBD1 (6 bases). With 5 bases removed from V and 8 bases from J, the gap between germline ends came to 16 bases. The CDR3 spans 14 residues. In germline, CDR1 is MDHEN, CDR2 SYDVKM. The full variable domain, rest sourced from reference TRBV28 and TRBJ2-4, is DVKVTQSSRYLVKRTGEKVFLECVQDMDHENMFWYRQDPGLGLRLIYFSYDVKMKEKGDIPEGYSVSREKKERFSLILESASTNQTSMYLCASSHARDIYIQYFGAGTRLSVL.

The chain has TRBV28 and TRBJ2-7; TRBD1 might be the D (5 bases). CDR3 length equals 12 residues. Between the trimmed V and J ends, which lost 4 bases and 3 bases, there was a span of 7 bases. The V gene's germline CDR1 is MDHEN and CDR2 SYDVKM. This CDR3 reads CASSWGFYEQYF. The CDR3 coding sequence is TGTGCCAGCAGTTGGGGCTTCTACGAGCAGTACTTC.

The J gene is TRBJ1-3, the V gene TRBV29-1, with 9 bases that match TRBD1. The CDR3 consists of 16 residues. V was clipped by 6 bases and J by 0 bases; unmatched bases: 9. CDR1 and CDR2 from the germline V gene are SQVTM and ANQGSEA. CDR3 bases: TGCAGCGTCCTAGGGGACAGGGCGAGCTCTGGAAACACCATATATTTT. Its translation: CSVLGDRASSGNTIYF.

This sequence joins TRBV3-1 and TRBJ2-4; D is undetermined. The end of the DNA fits TRBJ2-7 better, so the J call may be wrong. Germline assignment: CDR1 LGHDT and CDR2 YNNKEL (reference sequence). The CDR3 length is 15 residues. CDR3 amino acids: CASSHRDRPPYEQYF. The CDR3 nucleotides are TGTGCCAGCAGCCACCGAGATCGTCCCCCCTACGAGCAGTACTTC.

The chain carries TRBV28 and TRBJ2-1; 7 nucleotides match TRBD1. CDR3 length: 14 residues. Germline CDR1 and CDR2: MDHEN and SYDVKM. Unmatched junction bases numbered 7, after V lost 6 bases and J lost 5 bases. The CDR3 loop is CASSSGTANNEQFF. The CDR3 DNA reads as TGTGCCAGCAGCTCCGGGACAGCCAACAATGAGCAGTTCTTC.

Comment on this clonotype: One junction end disagrees with the germline gene, perhaps due to a read error. CDR3 coding DNA: TGTGTCAGCAGGGGACAGGCGAACACCGGGGAGCTGTTTTTT. This encodes CVSRGQANTGELFF. The chain joins TRBV27 to TRBJ2-2; 8 bases are shared with TRBD1. The CDR3 contains 14 residues. The V gene's germline CDR1 is MNHEY and CDR2 SMNVEV (reference sequence).

The chain has TRBV20-1 and TRBJ2-1, with 13 bases identical to TRBD2. Trimming removed 5 bases from V and 8 bases from J; junction bases left unmatched: 6. The CDR3 spans 14 residues. The germline V gene has CDR1 DFQATT and CDR2 SNEGSKA (reference sequence). The CDR3 spells CSAGLAGVAHEQFF. CDR3 sequence (DNA): TGCAGTGCTGGACTAGCGGGAGTCGCGCATGAGCAGTTCTTC.

The CDR3 nucleotides read TGTGCCAGCAGCCCCAACACAGGGGTGGAGGAAAAACTGTTTTTT. This sequence encodes CASSPNTGVEEKLFF. This chain uses TRBV7-8 with TRBJ1-4, with 7 nucleotides matching TRBD1. This CDR3 contains 15 residues. CDR1 and CDR2 from the germline V gene are SGHVS and FQNEAQ. J lost 8 bases, V lost 5 bases, and 11 bases had no gene match.

The V call is TRBV6-6, the J call TRBJ1-6; no clear D. There are 15 residues in the CDR3. Per the germline V gene, CDR1 is MNHNY and CDR2 is SVGAGI (reference sequence). Trimming shortened V by 2 bases and J by 7 bases, and 12 bases separated the two germline ends. The CDR3, as DNA: TGTGCCAGCAGTTACATCGAGGCTCGGAATTCACCCCTCCACTTT. It is translated as CASSYIEARNSPLHF.

This clonotype was counted between two and nine times. The CDR3 sequence is CAISESLASYEQYF. The CDR3 nucleotides read TGTGCCATCAGTGAGTCGCTGGCGTCCTACGAGCAGTACTTC. The chain combines TRBV10-3 with TRBJ2-7, with no clear D. The length of the CDR3 is 14 residues. Trimming took off 0 bases at V and 1 base at J, with 7 bases between the two ends. CDR1 and CDR2 from the germline V gene are ENHRY and SYGVKD.

The rearrangement links TRBV29-1 to TRBJ2-2; D call uncertain. Germline-derived CDR1 and CDR2 are SQVTM and ANQGSEA. V lost 3 bases and J lost 7, with 12 bases in between. CDR3 length: 13 residues. CDR3 region: CSVDFGGIGELFF. In DNA, the CDR3 is TGCAGCGTTGACTTTGGTGGGATCGGGGAGCTGTTTTTT.

The V and J genes are TRBV20-1 and TRBJ2-7, with 9 bases lining up with TRBD1. Germline V gene data show CDR1 as DFQATT and CDR2 as SNEGSKA (reference sequence). The CDR3 extends over 14 amino acids. Trimming removed 3 bases from V and 4 bases from J; junction bases left unmatched: 7. The CDR3 region is CSASPGQGRYEQYF. The DNA for the CDR3 is TGCAGTGCTAGTCCGGGACAGGGAAGGTACGAGCAGTACTTC.

V and J are TRBV6-5 and TRBJ2-2; tentative D call: TRBD2 (8 bases). The germline V and J ends were trimmed by 6 bases and 11 bases, with 22 bases remaining between them. This CDR3 comprises 15 residues. Germline loops: CDR1 MNHEY, CDR2 SVGAGI. The CDR3 DNA is TGTGCCAGCAGCACCGGGACAGCGGGAGTAAGAGAGCTGTTTTTT. Translating it yields CASSTGTAGVRELFF.

The J gene is TRBJ1-1, the V gene TRBV25-1, with D maybe TRBD1 (6 bases). Per the germline V gene, CDR1 is MGHDK and CDR2 is SYGVNS. The CDR3 sequence is 15 residues long. The V end lost 5 bases, the J end lost 4 bases, and 17 bases lay between the germline ends. CDR3 loop: CASSSPPGRGTEAFF. CDR3 DNA: TGTGCCAGCAGTTCCCCTCCGGGCAGGGGCACTGAAGCTTTCTTT.

V and J are TRBV7-9 and TRBJ2-1, with 10 nucleotides matching TRBD2. With 5 bases clipped from V and 7 bases from J, the junction kept 8 bases outside the gene matches. Germline V gene lookup returns CDR1 SEHNR and CDR2 FQNEAQ (reference sequence). This CDR3 contains 15 residues. The CDR3 loop is CASSRRTSGGNEQFF. CDR3 in DNA: TGTGCCAGCAGCCGACGGACTAGCGGTGGAAATGAGCAGTTCTTC.

The chain links TRBV12-3 or TRBV12-4 to TRBJ2-5; 14 nucleotides match TRBD2. With 6 bases clipped from V and 11 bases from J, the junction kept 14 bases outside the gene matches. This CDR3 has 16 amino acids. The CDR3 protein is CASSRQTSGRAWEQYF. The CDR3, as DNA: TGTGCCAGCAGCCGCCAGACTAGCGGGAGGGCCTGGGAGCAGTACTTC.

The V gene is TRBV3-1, the J gene TRBJ2-3, with D hard to call. CDR3 size: 15 residues. In germline, CDR1 is LGHDT, CDR2 YNNKEL (reference sequence). Trimming cost V 5 bases and J 2 bases, with 14 bases left between them. Here the CDR3 reads CASSSLETLTDTQYF. The CDR3 DNA is TGTGCCAGCAGCAGTCTAGAGACGCTCACAGATACGCAGTATTTT.

This rearrangement joins TRBV25-1 to TRBJ2-3; D remains unclear. Germline CDR1 reads MGHDK; CDR2 reads SYGVNS. This CDR3 comprises 16 residues. V gave up 1 base and J gave up 4 bases, with 15 bases separating them. This chain's CDR3 is CASSELGSRAADTQYF. The DNA for the CDR3 is TGTGCCAGCAGTGAATTGGGCTCTAGGGCGGCAGATACGCAGTATTTT.

J is TRBJ2-1 and V is TRBV13; weak D call: TRBD2 (6 bases). The V end was cut by 4 bases, the J end by 7 bases, with 23 bases between. Germline values: CDR1 PRHDT, CDR2 FYEKMQ (reference sequence). The CDR3 is 17 residues long. The CDR3 here is CASSSLSRRGLWNEQFF. CDR3 bases: TGTGCCAGCAGCTCCCTCTCCCGGAGGGGCCTTTGGAATGAGCAGTTCTTC.